Described below is a single T cell receptor (beta chain) sequence and its context. Its antigen is unknown. The source of the sample is a study of shared clonotypes between healthy human individuals. Investigators spread the genomic DNA of each subset evenly over several immunoSEQ plates. Libraries were prepared by immunoSEQ multiplex PCR; TCRdb keeps only in-frame clonotypes and omits some of them. The sample has roughly 2.2 million clones; under 95% are singletons. Germline CDR1 reads MNHNS; CDR2 reads SASEGT. This CDR3 is built from 15 residues. V was trimmed by 3 bases and J by 5 bases, leaving 16 bases between them. Study results and caveats: Generation of non-shared clonotypes was less probable than generation of clonotypes shared by all four donors.

Sequenced material: naive CD4+ T cells from PBMCs. Regarding subset: CD45RA+ positively selected. The TCR comes from a man aged 18-30 years in good health. Some clones in this sample may be carry-over from other donors' samples. The chain links TRBV6-1 to TRBJ2-5; D might be TRBD2 (5 bases). The CDR3 is CASSDRTPGLETQYF. As DNA, the CDR3 is TGTGCCAGCAGTGACCGCACCCCGGGGTTGGAGACCCAGTACTTC.